This T cell receptor beta chain was captured in a study of blood T cell repertoires in COVID-19. At the level of the study: The origin of the acute and convalescent COVID-19 samples was the United States, Italy and Spain.

V was trimmed by 5 bases and J by 0 bases, leaving 20 bases between them. CDR1 is SEHNR, CDR2 FQNEAQ, per germline (reference sequence). The CDR3 loop spans 18 amino acids. Participants were aged about 18 to 100 years from approximately 24 US areas. Membership in each cohort depended on participant-reported clinical history. A PCR-confirmed or clinician-diagnosed COVID-19 case had contacted exposed participants within 2 weeks of entry. The repertoire was sequenced with immunoSEQ multiplex PCR; TCRdb's copy has only in-frame clones and lacks some. Of hundreds of thousands of clones in the sample, 70% to 90% are singletons; the top ten hold about 1.5%.

This chain connects TRBV7-9 to TRBJ2-1; possibly TRBD2 for D (5 bases). The sequence was obtained from a woman aged 18-29 years who had been exposed to COVID-19. Sequencing was carried out using PBMCs or T cells enriched from blood (not recorded which). The CDR3 loop reads CASSPAVGRAGSYNEQFF. The DNA for the CDR3 is TGTGCCAGCAGCCCCGCGGTTGGGAGAGCTGGCTCCTACAATGAGCAGTTCTTC.